This TCR beta chain was identified during a study of blood T cell repertoires in COVID-19. Whole-study context: Recovered Cohort 3 donors showed two negative PCRs, clearance, or symptom resolution. The origin of the acute and convalescent COVID-19 samples was the United States, Italy and Spain.

The length of the CDR3 is 12 residues. The germline gives CDR1 LNHNV, CDR2 YYDKDF (reference sequence). V gave up 3 bases and J gave up 8 bases, with 8 bases separating them. Measured with immunoSEQ multiplex PCR; TCRdb has only the in-frame clones, and not every one. Of about 190,000 clones listed, 85% to 90% are singletons. The sample consisted of PBMCs or T cells enriched from blood (not recorded which). The chain carries TRBV15 and TRBJ1-3; unclear D gene. The receptor was derived from a woman between 40 and 50 years old in a cohort exposed to, infected with or recovered from COVID-19 (not recorded which). The chain's CDR3 is CATSSSADTIYF. The CDR3 nucleotides read TGTGCCACCAGCAGCTCGGCGGACACCATATATTTT.